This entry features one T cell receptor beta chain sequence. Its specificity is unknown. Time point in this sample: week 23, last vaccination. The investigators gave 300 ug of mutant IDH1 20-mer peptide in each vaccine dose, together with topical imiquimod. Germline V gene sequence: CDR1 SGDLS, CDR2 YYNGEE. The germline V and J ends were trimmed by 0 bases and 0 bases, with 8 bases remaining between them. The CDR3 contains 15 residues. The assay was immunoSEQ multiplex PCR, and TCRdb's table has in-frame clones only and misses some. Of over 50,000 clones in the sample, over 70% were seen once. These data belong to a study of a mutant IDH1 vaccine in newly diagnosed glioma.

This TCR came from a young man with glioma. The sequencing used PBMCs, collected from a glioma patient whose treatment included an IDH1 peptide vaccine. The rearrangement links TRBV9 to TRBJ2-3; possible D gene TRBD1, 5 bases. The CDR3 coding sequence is TGTGCCAGCAGCGTAGAGGGGTTTAGCACAGATACGCAGTATTTT. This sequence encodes CASSVEGFSTDTQYF. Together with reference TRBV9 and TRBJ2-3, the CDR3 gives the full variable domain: DSGVTQTPKHLITATGQRVTLRCSPRSGDLSVYWYQQSLDQGLQFLIQYYNGEERAKGNILERFSAQQFPDLHSELNLSSLELGDSALYFCASSVEGFSTDTQYFGPGTRLTVL.